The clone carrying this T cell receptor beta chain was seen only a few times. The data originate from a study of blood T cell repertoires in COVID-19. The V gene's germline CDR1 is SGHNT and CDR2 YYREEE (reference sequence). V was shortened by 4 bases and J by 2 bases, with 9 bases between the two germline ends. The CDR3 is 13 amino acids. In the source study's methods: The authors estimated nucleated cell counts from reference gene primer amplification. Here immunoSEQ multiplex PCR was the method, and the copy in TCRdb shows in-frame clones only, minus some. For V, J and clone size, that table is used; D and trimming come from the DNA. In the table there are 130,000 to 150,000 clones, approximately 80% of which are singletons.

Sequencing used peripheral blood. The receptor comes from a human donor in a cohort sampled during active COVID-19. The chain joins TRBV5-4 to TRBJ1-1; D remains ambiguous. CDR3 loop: CASSTRLNTEAFF. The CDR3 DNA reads TGTGCCAGCAGCACCAGACTTAACACTGAAGCTTTCTTT.